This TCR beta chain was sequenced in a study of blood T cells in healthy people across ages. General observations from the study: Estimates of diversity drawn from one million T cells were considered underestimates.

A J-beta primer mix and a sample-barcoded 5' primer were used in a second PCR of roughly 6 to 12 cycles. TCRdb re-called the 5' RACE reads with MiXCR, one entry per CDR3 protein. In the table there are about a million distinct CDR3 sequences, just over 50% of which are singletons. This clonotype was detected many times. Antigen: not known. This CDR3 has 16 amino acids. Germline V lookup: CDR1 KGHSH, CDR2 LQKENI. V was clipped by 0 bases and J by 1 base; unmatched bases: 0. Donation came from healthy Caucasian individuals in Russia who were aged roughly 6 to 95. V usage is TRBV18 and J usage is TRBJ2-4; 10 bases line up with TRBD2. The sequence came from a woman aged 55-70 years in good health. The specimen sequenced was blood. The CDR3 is CASSPPTSGAKNIQYF. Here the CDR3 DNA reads TGTGCCAGCTCACCACCGACTAGCGGGGCCAAAAACATTCAGTACTTC.